Below, 25 T cell receptor beta chains from the same sample are listed, as sequenced in a study of T cells in Graves' hyperthyroidism and ophthalmopathy. Researchers amplified the TCR beta CDR3 regions from RNA transcripts. In the first-round RT-PCR of the TCR CDR3, the HTBI primer set was used. Using its own MiXCR run on the multiplex PCR reads, TCRdb lists one record per CDR3 protein. Of hundreds of thousands of distinct CDR3 sequences listed, roughly 14% are singletons. The sequenced material came from blood. Receptor source: a man younger than 35 with Graves' ophthalmopathy.

At least ten counts were recorded for this clonotype. This rearrangement joins TRBV5-1 to TRBJ2-1, with 8 bases aligning to TRBD2. The CDR3 is 16 amino acids. Trimming took 4 bases from V and 7 from J; bases not matched to a gene: 13. The germline CDR1 and CDR2 sequences are SGHRS and YFSETQ. The CDR3 protein is CASSPKRESLLNEQFF. The CDR3 nucleotides are TGCGCCAGCAGCCCAAAGCGGGAGAGTCTGTTGAATGAGCAGTTCTTC.

This rearrangement joins TRBV19 to TRBJ1-3; maybe TRBD1 (6 bases). Trimming took 5 bases from V and 0 from J, leaving 20 bases between them. Looked up from germline, CDR1 is LNHDA and CDR2 is SQIVND (reference sequence). There are 18 residues in the CDR3. CDR3 in amino acids: CASSSRLGQSISGNTIYF. The CDR3 region has the DNA TGTGCCAGTAGTTCTCGACTTGGACAGTCTATCTCTGGAAACACCATATATTTT.

The genes are TRBV10-3 and TRBJ2-1; either TRBD1 or TRBD2 may supply D (5 bases each). The CDR3 contains 12 residues. The V end lost 4 bases, the J end lost 5 bases, and 6 bases lay between the germline ends. Germline values: CDR1 ENHRY, CDR2 SYGVKD. The CDR3 DNA sequence: TGTGCCATCAGTGGGGGGAACAATGAGCAGTTCTTC. It is translated as CAISGGNNEQFF.

This clonotype was seen at least ten times. V gene TRBV30 combines with J gene TRBJ1-1; no clear D gene. Germline CDR1 is GTSNPN and CDR2 is SVGIG (reference sequence). The CDR3 is 13 amino acids. Trimming cost V 1 base and J 1 base, with 7 bases left between them. The CDR3 loop reads CAWSEQPNTEAFF. Here the CDR3 DNA reads TGTGCCTGGAGTGAACAGCCGAACACTGAAGCTTTCTTT.

This clonotype was seen ten or more times. The chain recombines TRBV6-1 with TRBJ2-3, with 10 bases matching TRBD2. J was trimmed by 9 bases and V by 6 bases; bases with no gene match: 6. In germline, CDR1 is MNHNS, CDR2 SASEGT. The CDR3 extends over 13 amino acids. This CDR3 is CASRSTSGETQYF. The CDR3 region has the DNA TGTGCCAGCAGATCTACTAGCGGGGAAACGCAGTATTTT.

This clonotype was seen at least ten times. V and J are TRBV5-1 and TRBJ2-6; D possibly corresponds to TRBD1 (5 bases). The CDR3 spans 16 residues. Trimming removed 2 bases from V and 0 bases from J, with 9 bases in between. Per the germline V gene, CDR1 is SGHRS and CDR2 is YFSETQ. CDR3 amino acids: CASSLDRNSGANVLTF. The CDR3 bases are TGCGCCAGCAGCTTAGACAGAAACTCTGGGGCCAACGTCCTGACTTTC.

The rearrangement uses TRBV25-1 and TRBJ1-1, with 10 bases aligning to TRBD1. CDR1 is MGHDK and CDR2 is SYGVNS in the germline V gene. The V and J ends lost 6 bases and 3 bases, in that order; junction bases with no gene match: 1. The CDR3 sequence is 13 residues long. Written as DNA, the CDR3 is TGTGCCAGCAGCGACAGGGGGCACACTGAAGCTTTCTTT. Translation gives CASSDRGHTEAFF.

This clonotype was counted only a few times. A much larger clone differs by one base, so this may be a read error. The chain is built from TRBV20-1 and TRBJ2-5; D not certain. Trimming shortened V by 3 bases and J by 7 bases, and 15 bases separated the two germline ends. Looked up from germline, CDR1 is DFQATT and CDR2 is SNEGSKA (reference sequence). The CDR3 sequence is 13 residues long. Here the CDR3 DNA reads TGCAGTGCTAGGGAGAAGAGGATCGGGACCCAGTACTTC. This sequence encodes CSAREKRIGTQYF.

This clonotype occurred a few times. J is TRBJ1-5 and V is TRBV20-1; D call uncertain. Looked up from germline, CDR1 is DFQATT and CDR2 is SNEGSKA (reference sequence). V was clipped by 5 bases and J by 6 bases, with 11 bases between them. CDR3 length: 12 residues. The CDR3 loop is CSAHSGGQPQHF. The CDR3 DNA follows: TGCAGTGCTCACAGTGGTGGTCAGCCCCAGCATTTT.

This clonotype was recorded at least ten times. The chain carries TRBV9 and TRBJ2-1; TRBD1 might be the D (6 bases). Germline V CDR1 and CDR2: SGDLS, YYNGEE. The V and J ends lost 0 bases and 9 bases respectively, with 13 bases between them. The CDR3 contains 14 residues. The DNA for the CDR3 is TGTGCCAGCAGCGTAGAATCGTTAGGGGGTGAGCAGTTCTTC. Amino acids: CASSVESLGGEQFF.

This clonotype was recorded many times. The chain employs TRBV14 and TRBJ2-7; the match to TRBD1 covers 9 bases. Germline-derived CDR1 and CDR2 are SGHDN and FVKESK. CDR3 length equals 16 residues. The V and J ends lost 5 bases and 0 bases, in that order; junction bases with no gene match: 8. The CDR3 DNA follows: TGTGCCAGCAGCTCCGACAGGGGGAGGAGCTCCTACGAGCAGTACTTC. This gives the protein CASSSDRGRSSYEQYF.

This clonotype occurred a few times. This chain joins TRBV3-1 and TRBJ1-6; 7 bases are a match to TRBD1. Losses at the gene ends were 1 base for V and 8 bases for J; bases not matched to a gene: 5. Germline lookup yields CDR1 LGHDT and CDR2 YNNKEL (reference sequence). The CDR3 covers 15 residues. CDR3 DNA sequence: TGTGCCAGCAGCCAAGGGACAGGTGGATATTCACCCCTCCACTTT. Amino acid sequence: CASSQGTGGYSPLHF.

This clonotype was counted ten times or more. This chain connects TRBV25-1 to TRBJ2-5, with D maybe TRBD1 (6 bases). The V gene's germline CDR1 is MGHDK and CDR2 SYGVNS. The CDR3 spans 16 residues. Trimming shortened V by 8 bases and J by 0 bases, and 19 bases separated the two germline ends. The CDR3 protein is CASSVLGHQYQETQYF. The CDR3 nucleotides are TGTGCCAGCTCTGTGTTGGGACACCAGTACCAAGAGACCCAGTACTTC.

This clonotype has more than one count but fewer than ten. This chain links TRBV5-1 with TRBJ1-2; 7 bases line up with TRBD1. Per germline, CDR1 SGHRS and CDR2 YFSETQ. V lost 4 bases and J lost 7; bases outside the gene matches: 13. The CDR3 covers 15 residues. The CDR3 spells CASSQTVINRGGYTF. CDR3 bases: TGCGCCAGCAGCCAAACCGTAATAAACAGGGGTGGCTACACCTTC.

This clonotype showed up many times. V and J are TRBV5-1 and TRBJ2-3; D is tentatively TRBD1 or TRBD2 (5 bases each). Trimming cost V 2 bases and J 4 bases, with 14 bases left between them. The germline gives CDR1 SGHRS, CDR2 YFSETQ. The length of the CDR3 is 15 residues. The CDR3, as DNA: TGCGCCAGCAGCTTTCGAGGGGCGATCTCAGATACGCAGTATTTT. Encoded protein: CASSFRGAISDTQYF.

This clonotype has ten or more counts. The chain combines TRBV28 with TRBJ2-2; 10 bases align to TRBD1. Germline V CDR1 and CDR2: MDHEN, SYDVKM. The V gene end was trimmed by 7 bases and the J gene end by 5 bases; junction bases not matched to a gene: 4. This CDR3 spans 14 amino acids. The CDR3 region is CASKGTGVTGELFF. The CDR3 DNA reads as TGTGCCAGCAAGGGGACAGGGGTAACCGGGGAGCTGTTTTTT.

In its sample, this clonotype was seen many times. The chain uses TRBV2 and TRBJ2-3; TRBD2 matches 7 bases. CDR1 and CDR2 (germline): SNHLY, FYNNEI. The CDR3 runs to 11 residues. Trimming removed 8 bases from V and 4 bases from J; junction bases left unmatched: 0. The DNA of the CDR3 is TGTGCCAGCGGGAGGGCAGATACGCAGTATTTT. Translation: CASGRADTQYF.

This clonotype has just a few counts. The genes are TRBV2 and TRBJ2-7, with TRBD2 matching 8 bases. CDR1 is SNHLY and CDR2 is FYNNEI in the germline V gene. V shed 4 bases, J shed 3 bases, and the junction held 17 bases outside the gene matches. The CDR3 sequence is 18 residues long. CDR3 in amino acids: CASSVVGLGGRWNYEQYF. The CDR3 DNA sequence: TGTGCCAGCAGTGTTGTGGGACTAGGAGGAAGGTGGAACTACGAGCAGTACTTC. The full variable domain, its missing parts supplied by reference TRBV2 and TRBJ2-7, is EPEVTQTPSHQVTQMGQEVILRCVPISNHLYFYWYRQILGQKVEFLVSFYNNEISEKSEIFDDQFSVERPDGSNFTLKIRSTKLEDSAMYFCASSVVGLGGRWNYEQYFGPGTRLTVT.

This clonotype has only a few counts. A read error may account for a junction end that differs from germline. V gene TRBV7-7 combines with J gene TRBJ2-1, with D possibly TRBD2 on 6 matching bases. The V gene's germline CDR1 is SSHAT and CDR2 FNYEAQ (reference sequence). The CDR3 is made up of 13 amino acids. The DNA of the CDR3 is TGTGCTAGCAGCTTAGGACCGACTAGAGAGAAGTTCTTC. Translating it yields CASSLGPTREKFF.

This clonotype was detected ten times or more. In nucleotides, the CDR3 is TGCAGTGCACAGAGGACAGGGCCCAATTCACCCCTCCACTTT. This translates into CSAQRTGPNSPLHF. The chain joins TRBV20-1 to TRBJ1-6; TRBD1 matches 8 bases. In germline, CDR1 is DFQATT, CDR2 SNEGSKA (reference sequence). The junction had 8 bases not matched to a gene; V was cut back by 6 bases and J by 7 bases. The length of the CDR3 is 14 residues.

The table lists this clonotype with a few counts. The rearrangement links TRBV6-1 to TRBJ1-1; 12 bases map to TRBD1. The trim removed 9 bases at V and 3 bases at J, leaving 5 bases unmatched. This CDR3 has 14 residues. Germline-derived CDR1 and CDR2 are MNHNS and SASEGT. CDR3 in DNA: TGTGCCAGAGCCGGGACAGGGGGCTACACTGAAGCTTTCTTT. The encoded protein is CARAGTGGYTEAFF.

A word on this clonotype: Just one base apart from a much larger clone, this may be a read error. V is TRBV6-2 or TRBV6-3 and J is TRBJ2-1; 9 bases match TRBD2. Germline V CDR1 and CDR2: MNHEY, SVGEGT. The CDR3 has 15 residues. CDR3 sequence (DNA): TGTGCCAGCAGTGTGAGTAGCGGGAGAGTCTATGAGCACTTCTTC. Its translation: CASSVSSGRVYEHFF.

There are many counts of this clonotype. CDR3 nucleotides: TGTGCCAGCAGACAGAACTATGGCTACACCTTC. It translates to CASRQNYGYTF. The chain carries TRBV2 and TRBJ1-2; D not resolved. Germline values: CDR1 SNHLY, CDR2 FYNNEI. The CDR3 length is 11 residues. Trimming removed 6 bases from V and 2 bases from J, with 4 bases in between. Complete variable domain (other parts from reference TRBV2 and TRBJ1-2): EPEVTQTPSHQVTQMGQEVILRCVPISNHLYFYWYRQILGQKVEFLVSFYNNEISEKSEIFDDQFSVERPDGSNFTLKIRSTKLEDSAMYFCASRQNYGYTFGSGTRLTVV.

This clonotype came up many times. This chain uses TRBV6-1 with TRBJ1-1, with D possibly TRBD1 on 6 matching bases. This CDR3 is 14 amino acids long. The V end was cut by 7 bases, the J end by 0 bases, with 12 bases between. Per germline, CDR1 MNHNS and CDR2 SASEGT. Written as DNA, the CDR3 is TGTGCCAGCAAACAGGGCAGGATGAACACTGAAGCTTTCTTT. Its protein is CASKQGRMNTEAFF.

This clonotype was recorded a few times. The V and J genes are TRBV27 and TRBJ1-2; 8 bases are shared with TRBD1. The CDR3 is 15 amino acids. Germline V gene lookup returns CDR1 MNHEY and CDR2 SMNVEV (reference sequence). V shed 0 bases, J shed 5 bases, and the junction held 5 bases outside the gene matches. The CDR3 DNA follows: TGTGCCAGCAGTTTATCGCAGGGGGCAGGGTATGGCTACACCTTC. Its translation is CASSLSQGAGYGYTF.